This T cell receptor beta chain was identified during a study of cytomegalovirus exposure and HLA in healthy donors. Study-wide findings and caveats: Sequencing likely caused a cluster of highly shared sequence variants.

PCR was performed using 60 Vbeta and 13 Jbeta primers. TCRdb keeps only in-frame clones here, not all; method: immunoSEQ multiplex PCR. The table records around 100,000 clones, around 75% of them present only once. Turning to this clone: Its antigen is as yet unknown.

This CDR3 is 15 amino acids long. Germline-derived CDR1 and CDR2 are MNHEY and SMNVEV (reference sequence). The ends were cut back, 4 bases at V and 3 bases at J, with 13 bases in the middle. The gene calls are TRBV27 and TRBJ1-5, with a possible D match to TRBD1 (6 bases). This receptor was identified in a woman aged 25-40 years in good health and CMV-seronegative. The source material was PBMCs. The DNA for the CDR3 is TGTGCCAGCAGTTACGGCACAGGGCACAATCAGCCCCAGCATTTT. It specifies CASSYGTGHNQPQHF.